The present entry profiles one T cell receptor beta chain with its context. These data originate in a study of blood T cell repertoires in COVID-19. Overall study: T cells, B-cell-depleted T cells, or PBMCs provided the cDNA or gDNA that served as material.

Assay: immunoSEQ multiplex PCR; the TCRdb copy retains only in-frame clones and omits some. The top ten hold over 0.35% of the sample, which has fewer than 90,000 clones, 88% seen once. Germline trimming cut 6 bases from V and 7 bases from J; bases unmatched to any gene: 14. From germline, CDR1 is SGHTA and CDR2 FQGNSA. CDR3 length: 15 amino acids. Sequencing was carried out using peripheral blood. This chain joins TRBV7-2 and TRBJ2-7; 8 nucleotides agree with TRBD1. This sequence originates from a man in his fifties or sixties with acute or convalescent COVID-19. This CDR3 reads CASSQFADRAREQYF. The CDR3 bases are TGTGCCAGCAGTCAATTCGCGGACAGGGCGAGGGAGCAGTACTTC.